What follows is one TCR beta chain and its context. What antigen it recognizes has not been identified. The sample holds no much larger clone one base away, and base qualities are not on file. This specimen belongs to a study of blood T cell repertoires in COVID-19 (dated by TCRdb to 2020 to 2021). As for the study more broadly: Collaborator samples came from the United States, Italy and Spain and covered acute and convalescent phases of COVID-19. A de-identified subject ID, COVID-19 status, age in years and sex were almost always included in the sample metadata. Subjects who had been exposed to COVID-19, were actively infected with it, or had recovered from it provided the deeply sampled blood TCRbeta repertoires that made up the dataset. The prospective study material was composed of cDNA or gDNA derived from T cells, B-cell-depleted T cells, or PBMCs. The samples were drawn from the first 160 participants of the ongoing ImmuneRACE study and from 1,254 subjects provided by 6 global collaborators. HLA class I and class II types, where available, came from metadata supplied by the sample provider rather than from assay-based typing. The repertoires were released in a freely available public database meant as a resource for research on the immune response to SARS-CoV-2. Overall study results and their limits: Clinical and demographic metadata were provided uncurated, with the amount varying by source and participant.

The trim is 1 base for V and 7 bases for J, with a gap of 19 bases between the germline ends. The CDR3 has 16 amino acids, counting the end cysteine and phenylalanine. Only the CDR3 DNA is retained, 48 bases long and in frame from the first base. From a lookup of the germline V gene, CDR1 and CDR2 are SGDLS and YYNGEE. Collaborating institutions collected whole blood in K2EDTA tubes following their own protocols. For TCRbeta analysis, collaborators shipped samples as frozen whole blood, isolated PBMCs, or DNA extracted from either of those sample types. The immunoSEQ Assay, a bias-controlled multiplex PCR, was used to amplify TCRbeta CDR3 regions from genomic DNA. In the authors' own workflow: The number of nucleated cells in each sample was estimated by amplification of reference gene primers within the assay. Sequence reads were collapsed and filtered to measure the absolute abundance of every unique TCRbeta CDR3 rearrangement. For each sample, productive Simpson clonality was calculated as the square root of Simpson's diversity index over productive rearrangements. In TCRdb, the immuneACCESS table is reduced to in-frame sequences with V and J assigned. These tables do not hold every clone; where another copy was compared, an unresolved V gene accounts for under half, and the others remain unexplained. Clonal size and the V and J genes are those of that table, whereas D and trimming came from the DNA. The sample table holds approximately 63,000 clones, of which 70% to 90% were seen once. The ten most abundant clones make up 18% of the sample.

This sequence originates from a woman at least 80 years old with active COVID-19. Sequencing was done on a sample of peripheral blood. The sequence is built from TRBV9 and TRBJ2-3, with TRBD1 as a weak D call on 6 bases. For the CDR3, the sequence is CASSVKGRGPAHTQYF. The base sequence is TGTGCCAGCAGCGTAAAGGGCAGGGGCCCTGCTCATACGCAGTATTTT. When the CDR3 is completed using the reference TRBV9 and TRBJ2-3 genes on either side, the full variable domain is DSGVTQTPKHLITATGQRVTLRCSPRSGDLSVYWYQQSLDQGLQFLIQYYNGEERAKGNILERFSAQQFPDLHSELNLSSLELGDSALYFCASSVKGRGPAHTQYFGPGTRLTVL.